These 18 T cell receptor beta chains were sequenced from one sample in a study of T cell repertoires in cytomegalovirus infection. TCRdb recomputed calls from the reads with MiXCR, one row per CDR3 protein. This table holds 80,000 to 130,000 distinct CDR3 sequences, 20% to 30% found once. The sequencing sample was made of CD8+ T cells from PBMCs. These TCRs come from a human donor in good health (CMV status not recorded). Some clones in this sample may be carry-over from other donors' samples.

This clonotype came up a few times. The chain links TRBV29-1 to TRBJ2-3, with D possibly matching TRBD2 (5 bases). Per germline, CDR1 SQVTM and CDR2 ANQGSEA. The CDR3 is 13 residues long. Trimming cost V 5 bases and J 8 bases, with 17 bases left between them. The CDR3 loop is CSVPLGAGGTQYF. The CDR3 nucleotides read TGCAGCGTTCCACTGGGTGCCGGAGGTACGCAGTATTTT.

This clonotype was observed many times. The chain couples TRBV7-6 to TRBJ2-1; TRBD1 might be the D (6 bases). CDR1 SGHVS and CDR2 FNYEAQ come from the germline V gene. CDR3 length equals 16 residues. V dropped 4 bases and J dropped 5 bases, with 18 bases sitting between them. The CDR3 is CASSSGESYRDNEQFF. The CDR3 bases are TGTGCCAGCAGCTCGGGTGAATCCTACAGGGACAATGAGCAGTTCTTC.

This clonotype was seen a handful of times. The CDR3 protein is CAWSTGITEAFF. DNA of the CDR3: TGTGCCTGGAGTACCGGAATCACTGAAGCTTTCTTT. The V gene is TRBV30, the J gene TRBJ1-1; D uncertain. Trimming took 2 bases from V and 4 from J, leaving 8 bases between them. Germline V gives CDR1 GTSNPN, CDR2 SVGIG (reference sequence). This CDR3 is built from 12 residues.

The genes are TRBV27 and TRBJ1-4, with D tentatively TRBD1 (5 bases). The V end lost 6 bases, the J end lost 3 bases, and 14 bases lay between the germline ends. The CDR3 has 15 residues. Germline V gene lookup returns CDR1 MNHEY and CDR2 SMNVEV (reference sequence). CDR3 residues: CASRGPPTANEKLFF. For the CDR3, the DNA is TGTGCCAGCAGGGGTCCCCCGACAGCTAATGAAAAACTGTTTTTT.

This clonotype was counted many times. The chain uses TRBV7-2 and TRBJ2-1; 7 bases are a match to TRBD1. CDR1 and CDR2 (germline): SGHTA, FQGNSA. CDR3 size: 16 residues. Germline trimming cut 0 bases from V and 4 bases from J; bases unmatched to any gene: 6. The CDR3 bases are TGTGCCAGCAGCTTAGCCCGGGACAGTTTTTACAATGAGCAGTTCTTC. This sequence encodes CASSLARDSFYNEQFF.

With regard to this clonotype: A much larger clone is a single base away; this may be a read error. The CDR3 spells CASSLAAGASTDTQYF. The CDR3 nucleotides are TGCGCCAGCAGCTTGGCAGCGGGGGCTAGCACAGATACGCAGTATTTT. The V gene is TRBV5-1, the J gene TRBJ2-3; TRBD2 matches 8 bases. The CDR3 is 16 residues long. J gave up 0 bases and V 0 bases, and 3 bases lay outside the gene matches. The germline V gene encodes CDR1 SGHRS and CDR2 YFSETQ. Variable domain in full (rest from reference TRBV5-1 and TRBJ2-3): KAGVTQTPRYLIKTRGQQVTLSCSPISGHRSVSWYQQTPGQGLQFLFEYFSETQRNKGNFPGRFSGRQFSNSRSEMNVSTLELGDSALYLCASSLAAGASTDTQYFGPGTRLTVL.

Comments on this clonotype: Its ends do not fully match the called genes, so a read error is possible. V and J are TRBV5-4 and TRBJ2-7; 9 bases map to TRBD1. CDR3 length: 14 residues. From germline, CDR1 is SGHNT and CDR2 YYREEE (reference sequence). The CDR3 nucleotides are TGTGCCAGCAGCTTGTCGGGACAGGGATACGAGCGGTACTTC. Translation: CASSLSGQGYERYF. Full variable domain (outside the CDR3, taken from reference TRBV5-4 and TRBJ2-7): ETGVTQSPTHLIKTRGQQVTLRCSSQSGHNTVSWYQQALGQGPQFIFQYYREEENGRGNFPPRFSGLQFPNYSSELNVNALELDDSALYLCASSLSGQGYERYFGPGTRLTVT.

This clonotype was seen many times. V gene TRBV4-2 combines with J gene TRBJ2-2; 11 bases are shared with TRBD2. Trimming removed 1 base from V and 2 bases from J; junction bases left unmatched: 9. There are 19 residues in the CDR3. Germline V gives CDR1 LGHNA, CDR2 YNFKEQ. CDR3 region: CASSQGKASGGLNTGELFF. Here the CDR3 DNA reads TGTGCCAGCAGCCAAGGAAAGGCTAGCGGGGGGCTAAACACCGGGGAGCTGTTTTTT.

This clonotype has a handful of counts. This chain joins TRBV9 and TRBJ1-4; D gene uncertain. Germline CDR1 and CDR2: SGDLS and YYNGEE. Trimming took 4 bases from V and 6 from J, leaving 13 bases between them. CDR3 length: 14 residues. CDR3 DNA: TGTGCCAGCAGCACCAGAGCGTTGGATGAAAAACTGTTTTTT. Amino acids: CASSTRALDEKLFF.

V is TRBV15 and J is TRBJ1-2; TRBD1 aligns across 9 bases. V dropped 2 bases and J dropped 4; count of bases not matched to a gene: 5. This CDR3 contains 15 residues. Germline CDR1 LNHNV, CDR2 YYDKDF (reference sequence). CDR3 nucleotides: TGTGCCACCAGCAGAACCGGGACAGGGATCTATGGCTACACCTTC. Protein: CATSRTGTGIYGYTF.

The chain employs TRBV11-2 and TRBJ1-1; the match to TRBD1 covers 7 bases. The length of the CDR3 is 14 residues. V lost 5 bases, J lost 5 bases, and 8 bases stayed unmatched. From germline, CDR1 is SGHAT and CDR2 FQNNGV. CDR3 sequence (DNA): TGTGCCAGCAGCACCCGGCAGGGGGATACTGAAGCTTTCTTT. This codes for CASSTRQGDTEAFF.

J is TRBJ1-1 and V is TRBV5-1, with D possibly TRBD1 on 5 matching bases. Per the germline V gene, CDR1 is SGHRS and CDR2 is YFSETQ. This CDR3 region has 15 residues. Trimming cost V 5 bases and J 0 bases, with 14 bases left between them. CDR3 amino acids: CASRGTQAVNTEAFF. The CDR3 DNA sequence: TGCGCCAGCAGGGGGACTCAGGCGGTGAACACTGAAGCTTTCTTT.

There are a few counts of this clonotype. This sequence joins TRBV5-5 and TRBJ1-1, with D perhaps matching TRBD1 (6 bases). The V end was cut by 6 bases, the J end by 1 base, with 13 bases between. The CDR3 runs to 14 residues. CDR1 is SGHKS, CDR2 YYEKEE, per germline (reference sequence). CDR3 nucleotide sequence: TGTGCCAGCACCCCCTGGGGGGCGAACACTGAAGCTTTCTTT. It yields the protein CASTPWGANTEAFF.

The chain uses TRBV19 and TRBJ2-1; 9 nucleotides line up with TRBD1. The CDR3 has 15 residues. Germline V gene lookup returns CDR1 LNHDA and CDR2 SQIVND (reference sequence). Trimming removed 3 bases from V and 7 bases from J; junction bases left unmatched: 7. The CDR3 region is CASSILGTGSNEQFF. The CDR3 nucleotides are TGTGCCAGTAGTATTTTGGGGACAGGGTCAAATGAGCAGTTCTTC.

For the CDR3, the DNA is TGTGCCTGGAGTGACGGGGGGTTTTGGAGCAATCAGCCCCAGCATTTT. As protein: CAWSDGGFWSNQPQHF. V is TRBV30 and J is TRBJ1-5, with D possibly being TRBD1 (5 bases). The CDR3 runs 16 residues. The germline V gene encodes CDR1 GTSNPN and CDR2 SVGIG (reference sequence). V was trimmed by 1 base and J by 1 base, leaving 14 bases between them.

The gene calls are TRBV20-1 and TRBJ1-5; no definite D call. The CDR3 is 12 residues long. V lost 4 bases to trimming and J lost 7 bases, with 11 bases between them. Germline V gene sequence: CDR1 DFQATT, CDR2 SNEGSKA (reference sequence). CDR3 sequence (DNA): TGCAGTGCTACGAGGGAGGAGCAGCCCCAGCATTTT. As protein: CSATREEQPQHF.

The chain uses TRBV14 and TRBJ2-6; D may correspond to TRBD1 or TRBD2 (6 bases each). V gave up 2 bases and J gave up 4 bases, with 12 bases separating them. This CDR3 spans 16 amino acids. Looked up from germline, CDR1 is SGHDN and CDR2 is FVKESK. The CDR3 is CASSQQGRPGANVLTF. As DNA, the CDR3 is TGTGCCAGCAGCCAACAGGGGAGGCCCGGGGCCAACGTCCTGACTTTC. Complete variable domain (other parts from reference TRBV14 and TRBJ2-6): EAGVTQFPSHSVIEKGQTVTLRCDPISGHDNLYWYRRVMGKEIKFLLHFVKESKQDESGMPNNRFLAERTGGTYSTLKVQPAELEDSGVYFCASSQQGRPGANVLTFGAGSRLTVL.

This chain joins TRBV20-1 and TRBJ2-1; 7 bases line up with TRBD1. The CDR3 spans 16 residues. With V trimmed by 4 bases and J by 2 bases, 11 bases remained unmatched. Germline V CDR1 and CDR2: DFQATT, SNEGSKA (reference sequence). CDR3 coding DNA: TGCAGTGCTATCTCGATTGACAGGGTTCCCTACAATGAGCAGTTCTTC. Translated: CSAISIDRVPYNEQFF.